What follows describes a single TCR beta chain. Its antigen is currently not known. Base qualities are missing; no much larger clone stands one base away. The CDR3 has 14 amino acids, counting the end cysteine and phenylalanine. Only the CDR3 part of the read is kept: 42 bases, read in frame from the first base. V lost 5 bases and J lost 1 base; the stretch between them is 11 bases long. CDR1 and CDR2, looked up from the germline V gene, are MNHEY and SVGAGI. Sequencing instrument: Illumina NovaSeq 6000. Using 5'RACE with constant-segment primers, TCRalpha and TCRbeta cDNA libraries were constructed, with sample barcodes and unique molecular identifiers added in the process. Trizol reagent was used to extract RNA from every sample. The libraries were amplified in two PCR steps, and the second step added a second sample barcode and Illumina TruSeq adapters. Sequencing of libraries was performed on an Illumina NovaSeq with 2 x 150 bp paired-end reads. The paper's data handling went like this. Demultiplexing of reads and collapsing into UMI-guided consensus sequences were performed with migec v1.2.7. Using mixcr v2.1.11, UMI consensuses were aligned to TRA and TRB V and J templates and then assembled into clonotypes. Expanded or contracted clonotypes were those called significant by both edgeR and NoisET, with noise models trained on biological replicates. edgeR calls used a false discovery rate-adjusted p below 0.01 and a log2 fold-change threshold of 1. As an exploratory analysis of dynamics, max-normalized trajectories of the 1000 most abundant clonotypes were examined by PCA with hierarchical clustering. Separately sequenced CD4+ and CD8+ repertoires were used to assign a CD4 or CD8 phenotype to each responding clone. TCRdb reprocessed the public reads (quality trimming at Q25 with fastp, clone calling with MiXCR) and kept in-frame beta chains. Rows matching on CDR3 protein sequence are summarized as one entry with the most common DNA and genes. TCRdb's processing, not the authors' own work, is the source of the V and J calls. The sample table holds hundreds of thousands of distinct CDR3 sequences, of which about 17% were seen once. The ten largest clones capture approximately 25% of the sample.

The data originate from a study of T-cell memory formation after mild COVID-19 (dated by TCRdb to the early 2020s). Concerning the study at large: TCR sequence clusters from the two donors were found to be largely donor specific. Longitudinal TCRalpha and TCRbeta repertoire sequencing tracked T-cell clones expanding and contracting after mild COVID-19 in a couple of donors. Two young, previously healthy adult volunteers, one female and one male, were included in the cohort.

General conclusions and limits of the study: Contracting CD4+ clones were located mainly in the CM and EM memory subsets, whereas CD8+ clones were found to be enriched in EMRA. Clones contracting from day 15 to 85 had balanced CD4/CD8 phenotypes, while a second wave expanding from day 15 to 37 was biased towards CD4+. Only a couple of mild cases were covered by the study, and larger cohorts that include severe cases with pre-infection samples were considered necessary. SARS-CoV-2 specificity was not confirmed for the second-wave clones peaking on day 37. The detection of some responding clones in pre-infection memory suggests that pre-existing cross-reactive memory T cells joined the SARS-CoV-2 response.

Ficoll-Paque density gradient centrifugation was used to isolate PBMCs. This receptor was identified in a man between 18 and 29 years old who had mild COVID-19 (a few samples of this study predate the infection). The sample titles of this study are shuffled in the database, so cell type and time point are left out; the donor was told from shared clones. Material: PBMCs or a T cell subset sorted from them (not recorded which). The sequence is built from TRBV6-5 and TRBJ1-1; TRBD1 is perhaps the D gene, given 5 matching bases. The DNA sequence is TGTGCCAGCAGTAAAATAACAGGGAACACTGAAGCTTTCTTT. It translates to CASSKITGNTEAFF.